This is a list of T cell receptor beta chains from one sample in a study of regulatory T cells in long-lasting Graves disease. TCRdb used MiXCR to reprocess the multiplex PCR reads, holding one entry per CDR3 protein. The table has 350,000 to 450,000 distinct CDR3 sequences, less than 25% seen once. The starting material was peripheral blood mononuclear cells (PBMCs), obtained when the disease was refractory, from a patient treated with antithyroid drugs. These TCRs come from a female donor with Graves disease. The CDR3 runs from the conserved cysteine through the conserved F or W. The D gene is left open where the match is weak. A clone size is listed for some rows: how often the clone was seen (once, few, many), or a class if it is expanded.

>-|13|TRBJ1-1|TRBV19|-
TGTGCCAGTAGTATTTTCCGGGGGACTGAAGCTTTCTTT
CASSIFRGTEAFF
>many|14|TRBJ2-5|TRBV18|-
TGTGCCAGCTCACCACCGAACAGACAAGAGACCCAGTACTTC
CASSPPNRQETQYF
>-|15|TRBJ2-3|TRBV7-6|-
TGTGCCAGCAGCGCTCAACCTCAGGGCACAGATACGCAGTATTTT
CASSAQPQGTDTQYF
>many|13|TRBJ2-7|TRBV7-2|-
TGTGCCAGCAGCGTAAAACGGTCCTACGAGCAGTACTTC
CASSVKRSYEQYF
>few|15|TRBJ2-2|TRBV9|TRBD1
TGTGCCAGCAAAAAGGGGGCGCAGAACACCGGGGAGCTGTTTTTT
CASKKGAQNTGELFF
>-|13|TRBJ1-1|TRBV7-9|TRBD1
TGTGCCGCGAGAGGGACAGAGAACACTGAAGCTTTCTTT
CAARGTENTEAFF
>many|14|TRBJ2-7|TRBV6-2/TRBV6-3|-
TGTGCCAGCGTTAAGACCGGGACCTCCTACGAGCAGTACTTC
CASVKTGTSYEQYF
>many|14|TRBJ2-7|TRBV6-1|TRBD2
TGTGCCAGCAGTCCGACTAGCGGGAGATCAGAGCAGTACTTC
CASSPTSGRSEQYF
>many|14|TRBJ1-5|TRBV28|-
TGTGCCAGCAGTTCAGGGCCTGGCAATCAGCCCCAGCATTTT
CASSSGPGNQPQHF
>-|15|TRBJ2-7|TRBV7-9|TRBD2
TGTGCCAGCAGCCTAGGCCCGGGAGGCCTCTACGAGCAGTACTTC
CASSLGPGGLYEQYF
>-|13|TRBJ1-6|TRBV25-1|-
TGTGCCAGCAGTGAACAGGGTAAATCACCCCTCCACTTT
CASSEQGKSPLHF
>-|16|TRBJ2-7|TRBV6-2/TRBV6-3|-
TGTGCCAGCAGTTACGAATGGAGACTACACTCCTACGAGCAGTACTTC
CASSYEWRLHSYEQYF
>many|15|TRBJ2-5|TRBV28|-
TGTGCCAGCAGCCGAATAGGCCGACGCCAAGAGACCCAGTACTTC
CASSRIGRRQETQYF
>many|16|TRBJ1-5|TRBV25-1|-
TGTGCCAGCAGTGAACGGGCGTACAGGATGAATCAGCCCCAGCATTTT
CASSERAYRMNQPQHF
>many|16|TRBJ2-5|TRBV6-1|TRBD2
TGTGCCAGCAGCCTCGGACTAGCGGGAGTAACGGAGACCCAGTACTTC
CASSLGLAGVTETQYF
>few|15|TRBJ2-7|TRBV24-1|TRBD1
TGTGCCACCCCCCAGCCCGGGACAGGGGGCTACGAGCAGTACTTC
CATPQPGTGGYEQYF
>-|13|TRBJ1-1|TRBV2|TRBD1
TGTGCCAGCAGCGGGGACAGGGGCACTGAAGCTTTCTTT
CASSGDRGTEAFF
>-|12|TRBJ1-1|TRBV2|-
TGTGCCGGTCAGGTAATGAACACTGAAGCTTTCTTT
CAGQVMNTEAFF
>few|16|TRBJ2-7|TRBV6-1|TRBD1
TGTGCCAGTAAAGCCTTCTTACAGGGGGCCAGGTACGAGCAGTACTTC
CASKAFLQGARYEQYF
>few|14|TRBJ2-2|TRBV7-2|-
TGTGCCAGCAGCTTTCAGGTGGACACCGGGGAGCTGTTTTTT
CASSFQVDTGELFF
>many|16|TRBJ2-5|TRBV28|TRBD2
TGTGCCAGCAGTTATCCGGCTAGCGGGAACCAAGAGACCCAGTACTTC
CASSYPASGNQETQYF
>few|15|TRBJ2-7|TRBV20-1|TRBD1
TGCAGTGCTAAGAGGGGGGACAGGGGCTCCTACGAGCAGTACTTC
CSAKRGDRGSYEQYF
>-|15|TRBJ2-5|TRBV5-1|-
TGCGCCAGCAGCGGACTACAGGATTTCCAAGAGACCCAGTACTTC
CASSGLQDFQETQYF
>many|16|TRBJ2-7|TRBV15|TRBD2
TGTGCCACCAGCAGAGATCCCCTCGGGACTAGCTACGAGCAGTACTTC
CATSRDPLGTSYEQYF
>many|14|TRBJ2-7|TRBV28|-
TGTGCCAGCAGTGAAAACGGGAATGACTACGAGCAGTACTTC
CASSENGNDYEQYF
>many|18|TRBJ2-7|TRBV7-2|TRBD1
TGTGCCAGCAGCGCGAGGACAGGGTTCGGATTTCCCCTCTACGAGCAGTACTTC
CASSARTGFGFPLYEQYF
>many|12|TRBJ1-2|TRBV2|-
TGTGCCAGCAGGAGGGACAACTATGGCTACACCTTC
CASRRDNYGYTF
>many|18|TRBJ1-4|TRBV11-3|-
TGTGCCAGCAGCCCCGGACAGAGCCCCCCTTCAACTAATGAAAAACTGTTTTTT
CASSPGQSPPSTNEKLFF
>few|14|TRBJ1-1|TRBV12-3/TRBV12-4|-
TGTGCCAGCATTACCTGGGGGGCGAGCACTGAAGCTTTCTTT
CASITWGASTEAFF
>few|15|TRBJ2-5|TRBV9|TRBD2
TGTGCCAGCAGCGTTCGTAGCGGGAGAATGGAGACCCAGTACTTC
CASSVRSGRMETQYF
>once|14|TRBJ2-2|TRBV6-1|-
TGTGCCAGCAGTCCCTCCGTGGTCACCGGGGAGCTGTTTTTT
CASSPSVVTGELFF
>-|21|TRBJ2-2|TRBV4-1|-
TGCGCCAGCAGCCATCTCCAATCATTGCGACGGGGAGGTTGGAACACCGGGGAGCTGTTTTTT
CASSHLQSLRRGGWNTGELFF
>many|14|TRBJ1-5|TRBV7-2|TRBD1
TGTGCCAGCAGCTTACGACAGGGCACTCAGCCCCAGCATTTT
CASSLRQGTQPQHF
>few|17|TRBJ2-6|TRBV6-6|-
TGTGCCAGCAGTTACTCGATAACTGTCTCTGGGGCCAACGTCCTGACTTTC
CASSYSITVSGANVLTF
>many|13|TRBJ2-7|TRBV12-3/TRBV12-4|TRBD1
TGTGCCAGCAAACAGGACAGGGCCTACGAGCAGTACTTC
CASKQDRAYEQYF
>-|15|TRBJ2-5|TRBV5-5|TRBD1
TGTGCCAGCAGCCCCGGGACAGGGACCCGTTGGACCCAGTACTTC
CASSPGTGTRWTQYF
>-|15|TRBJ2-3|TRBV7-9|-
TGTGCCGGAGGGCAGGCGGGAAGTCGCACAGATACGCAGTATTTT
CAGGQAGSRTDTQYF
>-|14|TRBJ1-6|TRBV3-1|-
TGTGCCAGCAGCCAAGGGGAGTATAATTCACCCCTCCACTTT
CASSQGEYNSPLHF
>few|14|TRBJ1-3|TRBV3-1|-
TGTGCCAGCAGCCAAGGACTCCCGGGAGACACCATATATTTT
CASSQGLPGDTIYF
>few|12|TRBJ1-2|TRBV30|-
TGTGCCTGGGACAGATCTAACTATGGCTACACCTTC
CAWDRSNYGYTF
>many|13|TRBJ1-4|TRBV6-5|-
TGTGCCAGCAGTTCTGCAGATAATGAAAAACTGTTTTTT
CASSSADNEKLFF
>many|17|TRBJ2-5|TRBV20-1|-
TGCAGTGCTAGAGATCCCGCGACTAGTGTAGGGAAAGAGACCCAGTACTTC
CSARDPATSVGKETQYF
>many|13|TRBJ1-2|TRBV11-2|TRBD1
TGTGCCAGCAGCTTAGGCAGGGGGCCTGGCTACACCTTC
CASSLGRGPGYTF
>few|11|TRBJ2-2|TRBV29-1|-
TGCAGCGCGTTTATCTCCGGGGAGCTGTTTTTT
CSAFISGELFF
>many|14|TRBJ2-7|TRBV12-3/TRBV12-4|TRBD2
TGTGCCAGCAGTCGGACTAGAGGGCGCAACGAGCAGTACTTC
CASSRTRGRNEQYF
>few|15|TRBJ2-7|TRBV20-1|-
TGCAGTGCTAATTCCGCTTCTAGCTGGGACTACGAGCAGTACTTC
CSANSASSWDYEQYF
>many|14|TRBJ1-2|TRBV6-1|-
TGTGCCAGCCTTACTCAGAGAACTAACTATGGCTACACCTTC
CASLTQRTNYGYTF
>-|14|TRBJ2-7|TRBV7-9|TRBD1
TGTGCCAGCAGCCGACAGGGGTCAGCCTACGAGCAGTACTTC
CASSRQGSAYEQYF
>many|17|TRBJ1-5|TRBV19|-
TGTGCCAGTAGTACCCCCCTGGGAAAGGGAAGCAATCAGCCCCAGCATTTT
CASSTPLGKGSNQPQHF
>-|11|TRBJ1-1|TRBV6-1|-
TGTGCCAGCACTTCGGGCACTGAAGCTTTCTTT
CASTSGTEAFF
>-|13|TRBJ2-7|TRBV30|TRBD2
TGTGCCTGCACCCTAGCGGGAATAAACGAGCAGTACTTC
CACTLAGINEQYF
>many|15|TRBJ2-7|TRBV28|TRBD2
TGTGCCAGCAGTTCGTCCAGCGGGAGAATATACGAGCAGTACTTC
CASSSSSGRIYEQYF
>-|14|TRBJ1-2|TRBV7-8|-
TGTGCCAGCAGCCAGGACATAGCTAACTATGGCTACACCTTC
CASSQDIANYGYTF
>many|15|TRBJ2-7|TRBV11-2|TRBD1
TGTGCCAGCACCCAGGGGGCGGGCCCCTCCTACGAGCAGTACTTC
CASTQGAGPSYEQYF